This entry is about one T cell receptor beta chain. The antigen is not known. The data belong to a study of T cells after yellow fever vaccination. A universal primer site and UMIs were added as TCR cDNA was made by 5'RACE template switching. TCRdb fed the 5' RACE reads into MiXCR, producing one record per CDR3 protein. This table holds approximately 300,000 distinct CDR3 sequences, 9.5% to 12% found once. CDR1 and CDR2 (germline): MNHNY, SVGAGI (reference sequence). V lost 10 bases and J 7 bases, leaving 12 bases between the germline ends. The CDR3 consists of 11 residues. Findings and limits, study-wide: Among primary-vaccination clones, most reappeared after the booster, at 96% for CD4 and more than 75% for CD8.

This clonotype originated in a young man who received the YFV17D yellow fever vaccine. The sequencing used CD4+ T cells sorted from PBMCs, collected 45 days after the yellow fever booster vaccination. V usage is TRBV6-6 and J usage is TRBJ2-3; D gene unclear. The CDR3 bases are TGTGCCACAGCCGGACCGAATACGCAGTATTTT. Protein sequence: CATAGPNTQYF.